This T cell receptor beta chain was observed in a study of blood T cell repertoires in COVID-19. Study information: Whether acute or convalescent, the COVID-19 samples came from the United States, Italy and Spain. Sources were T cells, B-cell-depleted T cells, or PBMCs; the material itself was cDNA or gDNA.

The Seattle site enrolled patients during active infection and followed them longitudinally. CDR1 is LGHNA, CDR2 YNFKEQ, per germline. The CDR3 covers 15 residues. Between the trimmed V and J ends, which lost 2 bases and 5 bases, there was a span of 12 bases. Sequencing used immunoSEQ multiplex PCR; TCRdb keeps in-frame clones, though not all of them. This sample has roughly 380,000 clones, with about 89% found just once. This rearrangement joins TRBV4-2 to TRBJ2-2; tentatively, D is TRBD1 (5 bases). This sequence originates from a woman in her thirties or forties with COVID-19, enrolled during active disease. Sequencing used peripheral blood. CDR3 bases: TGTGCCAGCAGCCAAAGGACGCAGGGAACCGGGGAGCTGTTTTTT. Translated: CASSQRTQGTGELFF.